The 20 T cell receptor beta chains given below trace back to one sample, sequenced in a study of blood T cell repertoires in COVID-19. Repertoires were generated with immunoSEQ multiplex PCR, while TCRdb's copy carries only in-frame clones and drops some. The data contain more than 150,000 clones, approximately 86% of them singletons. The sequencing sample was made of peripheral blood. Receptor source: a man in his sixties with COVID-19, enrolled during active disease.

The rearrangement links TRBV18 to TRBJ2-3; 8 bases are shared with TRBD1. Germline CDR1 KGHSH, CDR2 LQKENI. The CDR3 is made up of 16 amino acids. V lost 2 bases and J lost 3; bases outside the gene matches: 7. CDR3 protein: CASSPIGQGNTDTQYF. DNA for the CDR3: TGTGCCAGCTCACCAATTGGACAGGGTAATACAGATACGCAGTATTTT.

The chain carries TRBV5-6 and TRBJ2-3, with 7 positions matching TRBD1. CDR1 and CDR2 (germline): SGHDT, YYEEEE. V gave up 0 bases and J gave up 1 base; unmatched junction bases: 2. This CDR3 comprises 15 residues. DNA of the CDR3: TGTGCCAGCAGCTTGGCTCAGGGGGGCACAGATACGCAGTATTTT. The encoded protein is CASSLAQGGTDTQYF.

J is TRBJ2-1 and V is TRBV7-2, with D tentatively TRBD2 (6 bases). CDR3 length: 14 residues. Germline V gene lookup returns CDR1 SGHTA and CDR2 FQGNSA. The V gene lost 1 base and the J gene lost 5 bases, with 9 bases spanning the gap. CDR3 sequence reads: CASSLVSGDNEQFF. The CDR3 nucleotides are TGTGCCAGCAGCTTAGTTAGCGGTGACAATGAGCAGTTCTTC.

The V call is TRBV11-2, the J call TRBJ2-7, with a tentative D call TRBD1 (5 bases). V was shortened by 5 bases and J by 5 bases, with 13 bases between the two germline ends. Germline CDR1 is SGHAT and CDR2 is FQNNGV. CDR3 length: 13 residues. The CDR3 DNA reads as TGTGCCAGCAGCGCGCAGGGTATAAACGAGCAGTACTTC. Encoded protein: CASSAQGINEQYF. Full variable domain (remainder filled in from reference TRBV11-2 and TRBJ2-7): EAGVAQSPRYKIIEKRQSVAFWCNPISGHATLYWYQQILGQGPKLLIQFQNNGVVDDSQLPKDRFSAERLKGVDSTLKIQPAKLEDSAVYLCASSAQGINEQYFGPGTRLTVT.

This sequence joins TRBV15 and TRBJ1-1; tentatively, D is TRBD1 (5 bases). The CDR3 covers 12 residues. V was clipped by 0 bases and J by 10 bases, with 9 bases between them. Germline V gene data show CDR1 as LNHNV and CDR2 as YYDKDF (reference sequence). The CDR3 spells CATSRDFGAAFF. CDR3 coding DNA: TGTGCCACCAGCAGAGATTTTGGGGCAGCTTTCTTT.

Details on this clone: This sample also contains other DNA sequences that code for the same CDR3. This chain uses TRBV28 with TRBJ1-2, with D perhaps matching TRBD1 (6 bases). The CDR3 has 12 amino acids. Germline lookup yields CDR1 MDHEN and CDR2 SYDVKM. Between the trimmed V and J ends, which lost 6 bases and 7 bases, there was a span of 12 bases. The DNA of the CDR3 is TGTGCCAGCAGATCAACAGGGACTGGCTACACCTTC. It is translated as CASRSTGTGYTF.

This clone appeared a few times. V gene TRBV5-1 combines with J gene TRBJ2-6; 9 positions agree with TRBD1. Germline V gene sequence: CDR1 SGHRS, CDR2 YFSETQ. The CDR3 is 21 amino acids. V was clipped by 3 bases and J by 2 bases; unmatched bases: 18. The CDR3 protein is CASSWALRDRVGEPGANVLTF. CDR3 in DNA: TGCGCCAGCAGCTGGGCGCTCCGGGACAGGGTTGGAGAACCTGGGGCCAACGTCCTGACTTTC.

The chain employs TRBV15 and TRBJ2-1, with TRBD1 matching over 9 bases. The V gene end was trimmed by 5 bases and the J gene end by 12 bases; junction bases not matched to a gene: 5. The CDR3 loop spans 12 amino acids. Germline V gene sequence: CDR1 LNHNV, CDR2 YYDKDF (reference sequence). The DNA of the CDR3 is TGTGCCACCAGCCGACAGGGGGATGGGCAGTTCTTC. Amino acids: CATSRQGDGQFF.

The J gene is TRBJ2-1, the V gene TRBV15, with 9 bases identical to TRBD2. Germline values: CDR1 LNHNV, CDR2 YYDKDF (reference sequence). V trimming: 2 bases; J trimming: 6 bases; junction bases outside the gene matches: 5. This CDR3 has 15 residues. The CDR3 here is CATSRTGTSINEQFF. The DNA of the CDR3 is TGTGCCACCAGCAGAACCGGGACTAGCATCAATGAGCAGTTCTTC.

This clone was counted a single time. The chain links TRBV6-5 to TRBJ1-1; the D is unclear. The ends were cut back, 0 bases at V and 1 base at J, with 6 bases in the middle. The CDR3 loop spans 14 amino acids. Per germline, CDR1 MNHEY and CDR2 SVGAGI. The CDR3 region is CASSYSGWNTEAFF. CDR3 DNA sequence: TGTGCCAGCAGTTACTCGGGCTGGAACACTGAAGCTTTCTTT.

J is TRBJ2-3 and V is TRBV9; 9 bases are a match to TRBD2. V lost 5 bases, J lost 3 bases, and 10 bases stayed unmatched. The CDR3 runs to 16 residues. CDR1 and CDR2 (germline): SGDLS, YYNGEE. The CDR3 DNA reads as TGTGCCAGCAGTAGATTAGCGGGAGATCTGACAGATACGCAGTATTTT. It yields the protein CASSRLAGDLTDTQYF.

V gene TRBV18 combines with J gene TRBJ2-7; D is possibly TRBD2 (6 bases). Trimming removed 2 bases at V and 2 bases at J, with 10 bases between. CDR3 length: 14 amino acids. CDR1 and CDR2 (germline): KGHSH, LQKENI. CDR3 nucleotides: TGTGCCAGCTCACCAAAGGCGGGACCCTACGAGCAGTACTTC. Translated, it gives CASSPKAGPYEQYF.

The J gene is TRBJ2-2, the V gene TRBV19, with 9 bases that match TRBD1. The junction had 6 bases not matched to a gene; V was cut back by 3 bases and J by 7 bases. This CDR3 has 15 residues. Germline V gene lookup returns CDR1 LNHDA and CDR2 SQIVND (reference sequence). CDR3 sequence: CASSIGQGYSGELFF. The CDR3 DNA reads TGTGCCAGTAGTATTGGACAGGGGTATAGCGGGGAGCTGTTTTTT.

This rearrangement joins TRBV18 to TRBJ2-1; tentative D call: TRBD1 (6 bases). The V and J ends lost 0 bases and 6 bases respectively, with 9 bases between them. CDR1 KGHSH and CDR2 LQKENI come from the germline V gene. This CDR3 has 14 residues. Here the CDR3 reads CASSPPQGSNEQFF. CDR3 nucleotide sequence: TGTGCCAGCTCACCACCCCAGGGGTCCAATGAGCAGTTCTTC.

This rearrangement joins TRBV6-6 to TRBJ1-3, with D hard to call. Trimming cost V 3 bases and J 0 bases, with 9 bases left between them. CDR3 length: 15 residues. Germline loops: CDR1 MNHNY, CDR2 SVGAGI (reference sequence). The CDR3 spells CASSYNWASGNTIYF. The CDR3 DNA is TGTGCCAGCAGTTATAACTGGGCCTCTGGAAACACCATATATTTT.

The chain joins TRBV7-2 to TRBJ2-1; 9 bases match TRBD1. CDR3 size: 15 residues. V lost 8 bases and J lost 3; bases outside the gene matches: 8. In germline, CDR1 is SGHTA, CDR2 FQGNSA. For the CDR3, the DNA is TGTGCCAGCTCACTCGGGACAGGGATCTACAATGAGCAGTTCTTC. This translates into CASSLGTGIYNEQFF.

This chain connects TRBV14 to TRBJ2-5, with unresolved D. The CDR3 runs to 12 residues. The germline CDR1 and CDR2 sequences are SGHDN and FVKESK. Trimming cost V 3 bases and J 4 bases, with 6 bases left between them. Here the CDR3 reads CASSHSSETQYF. In nucleotides, the CDR3 is TGTGCCAGCAGCCACTCCTCAGAGACCCAGTACTTC. The whole variable domain, remainder taken from reference TRBV14 and TRBJ2-5, is EAGVTQFPSHSVIEKGQTVTLRCDPISGHDNLYWYRRVMGKEIKFLLHFVKESKQDESGMPNNRFLAERTGGTYSTLKVQPAELEDSGVYFCASSHSSETQYFGPGTRLLVL.

The table lists this clone with a few counts. The chain uses TRBV2 and TRBJ1-6; TRBD1 matches at 10 bases. The germline CDR1 and CDR2 sequences are SNHLY and FYNNEI. This CDR3 is 15 amino acids long. V was clipped by 6 bases and J by 9 bases; unmatched bases: 8. In DNA, the CDR3 is TGTGCCAGCAGGGGGGGGACAGGGGTTGGTTCACCCCTCCACTTT. This encodes CASRGGTGVGSPLHF.

The chain combines TRBV27 with TRBJ2-3; 7 nucleotides match TRBD1. This CDR3 has 15 residues. CDR1 is MNHEY and CDR2 is SMNVEV in the germline V gene (reference sequence). Trimming cost V 5 bases and J 1 base; bases outside gene matches: 6. CDR3 nucleotide sequence: TGTGCCAGCAGTCCCAGGGGGTCTGGCACAGATACGCAGTATTTT. Translated: CASSPRGSGTDTQYF.

The chain joins TRBV5-5 to TRBJ2-7; 8 bases fit TRBD1. CDR1 SGHKS and CDR2 YYEKEE come from the germline V gene (reference sequence). Trimming removed 4 bases from V and 3 bases from J; junction bases left unmatched: 3. This CDR3 comprises 13 residues. The CDR3 DNA reads TGTGCCAGCAGCATCGGGACAGGCTACGAGCAGTACTTC. Protein: CASSIGTGYEQYF.